This T cell receptor beta chain was sequenced in a study of T-cell memory formation after mild COVID-19. Study-level points and caveats: Balance between CD4 and CD8 was seen in clones contracting day 15 to 85, and a CD4+ lean was seen in later expanders. Cross-reactive memory appears to have joined, as suggested by some responding clones showing up in pre-infection memory. SARS-CoV-2 specificity was not confirmed for second-wave clones peaking on day 37.

The CDR3 spans 16 residues. The germline V gene encodes CDR1 SGHTA and CDR2 FQGTGA. V trimming: 1 base; J trimming: 7 bases; junction bases outside the gene matches: 11. It was 5'RACE with constant-segment primers that produced the TCR alpha and TCR beta cDNA libraries, which carried sample barcodes and UMIs. TCRdb ran MiXCR on the 5' RACE reads and lists one entry per CDR3 protein. The sample holds roughly 480,000 distinct CDR3 sequences, roughly 23% seen once. In regard to this clonotype: What it binds is not known.

The rearrangement joins TRBV7-3 to TRBJ2-3, with 7 bases aligning to TRBD2. Sample: PBMCs or a T cell subset sorted from them (not recorded which). The clonotype comes from an adult woman who had mild COVID-19 (a few samples of this study predate the infection). Cell type and time point are not known. The CDR3 nucleotides are TGTGCCAGCAGCTTAAAGGGCGGGAGCCACCTGAATACGCAGTATTTT. Residues: CASSLKGGSHLNTQYF.